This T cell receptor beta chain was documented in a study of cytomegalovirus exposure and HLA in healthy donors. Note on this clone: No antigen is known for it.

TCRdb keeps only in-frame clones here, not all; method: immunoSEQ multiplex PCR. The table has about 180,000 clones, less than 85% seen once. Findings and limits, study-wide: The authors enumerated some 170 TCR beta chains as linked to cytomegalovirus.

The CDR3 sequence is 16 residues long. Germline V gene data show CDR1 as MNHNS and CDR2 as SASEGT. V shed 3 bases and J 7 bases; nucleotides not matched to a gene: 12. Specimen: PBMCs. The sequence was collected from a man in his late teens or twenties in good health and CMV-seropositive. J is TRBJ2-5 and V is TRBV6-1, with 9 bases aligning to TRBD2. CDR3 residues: CASSDPIAGDWGTQYF. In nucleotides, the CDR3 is TGTGCCAGCAGTGACCCAATAGCGGGAGACTGGGGGACCCAGTACTTC.